The entry below describes one T cell receptor (beta chain). Predating any ophthalmopathy symptoms, the blood sample was taken at first hyperthyroidism diagnosis. After removal of 8 bases from V and 5 bases from J, the junction contained 25 bases not matched to a gene. Germline assignment: CDR1 MNHNS and CDR2 SASEGT. This CDR3 has 20 residues. The data are from a study of T cells in Graves' hyperthyroidism and ophthalmopathy. Template material for amplifying TCR beta CDR3 regions consisted of RNA transcripts. The HTBI set primed first-round TCR CDR3 RT-PCR. TCRdb re-called the multiplex PCR reads through MiXCR, storing one row per CDR3 protein. The sample includes some 300,000 distinct CDR3 sequences, 13% of them seen just once.

This chain uses TRBV6-1 with TRBJ2-3; 10 positions match TRBD2. What was sequenced was blood. The sequence was obtained from a woman in her 30s with Graves' hyperthyroidism that later progressed to Graves' ophthalmopathy. CDR3 protein: CASGRGGLAASGGEIDTQYF. As DNA, the CDR3 is TGTGCCAGCGGGCGTGGTGGACTAGCGGCTTCCGGCGGGGAGATAGATACGCAGTATTTT.